A single sample is the source of the 19 T cell receptor beta chains below, sequenced in a study of T cells in Graves' hyperthyroidism and ophthalmopathy. TCR beta CDR3 regions were amplified from RNA transcripts. In the first-round RT-PCR of the TCR CDR3, the HTBI primer set was used. MiXCR was run by TCRdb on the multiplex PCR reads, yielding one entry per CDR3 protein. Of more than 50,000 distinct CDR3 sequences in the sample, about 50% were seen once. Sequencing input: blood. The receptors here all came from a woman aged 25-40 years with Graves' ophthalmopathy.

This clonotype was seen once. A read error may be the cause here, since a much bigger clone is one base away. The chain joins TRBV7-8 to TRBJ2-7; 10 bases map to TRBD1. V shed 11 bases and J 6 bases; nucleotides not matched to a gene: 7. From germline, CDR1 is SGHVS and CDR2 FQNEAQ. The CDR3 is 12 amino acids. CDR3 sequence reads: CAWDRGPCEQYF. In DNA form, the CDR3 reads TGTGCCTGGGACAGGGGACCCTGCGAGCAGTACTTC.

This clonotype was counted many times. This chain connects TRBV27 to TRBJ1-6; weak D call: TRBD1 (6 bases). This CDR3 comprises 17 residues. V was shortened by 3 bases and J by 3 bases, with 15 bases between the two germline ends. Looked up from germline, CDR1 is MNHEY and CDR2 is SMNVEV (reference sequence). The CDR3 reads CASSFSRGGGYNSPLHF. The CDR3 coding sequence is TGTGCCAGCAGTTTCTCCCGTGGAGGGGGCTATAATTCACCCCTCCACTTT.

This clonotype was recorded at least ten times. V usage is TRBV18 and J usage is TRBJ2-7; D ambiguous. V lost 2 bases to trimming and J lost 2 bases, with 1 base between them. The CDR3 length is 11 residues. Germline CDR1 reads KGHSH; CDR2 reads LQKENI. The CDR3 here is CASSPAYEQYF. CDR3 bases: TGTGCCAGCTCACCAGCCTACGAGCAGTACTTC.

As regards this clonotype: Likely a read error: the CDR3 ends without its conserved phenylalanine or tryptophan. V gene TRBV7-2 combines with J gene TRBJ2-1; D is possibly TRBD2 (6 bases). CDR3 length: 16 amino acids. V was pared by 4 bases and J by 12 bases, with 25 bases between. The germline V gene has CDR1 SGHTA and CDR2 FQGNSA. The CDR3 DNA reads TGTGCCAGCAGCTCCTTAGGTGGGAGGCTGGGTGGGGGGCAGTTCATC. It encodes CASSSLGGRLGGGQFI.

In this sample, this clonotype turned up many times. The chain employs TRBV20-1 and TRBJ2-7; D is ambiguous. Per germline, CDR1 DFQATT and CDR2 SNEGSKA (reference sequence). This CDR3 comprises 14 residues. Deletions cut 1 base from V and 2 bases from J, with 12 bases between. The CDR3 coding sequence is TGCAGTGCTAGAGCTCTAGGCATTCCCTACGAGCAGTACTTC. Translated, it gives CSARALGIPYEQYF.

The table lists this clonotype with many counts. The chain has TRBV10-1 and TRBJ2-1, with 7 bases fitting TRBD2. This CDR3 spans 15 amino acids. The trim removed 10 bases at V and 9 bases at J, leaving 18 bases unmatched. Germline values: CDR1 WNHNN, CDR2 SYGVQD (reference sequence). CDR3 in DNA: TGCGCCACCTCTTATTCGGGGGAGGGCCTCGGTGAGCAGTTCTTC. This codes for CATSYSGEGLGEQFF.

As concerns this clonotype: It may be a read error: a sequence one base away is much more abundant. This chain uses TRBV28 with TRBJ1-5; D remains unclear. Trimming stripped 10 bases from V and 4 bases from J, with 23 bases between. Germline V gives CDR1 MDHEN, CDR2 SYDVKM. This CDR3 has 16 amino acids. CDR3 bases: TGTGCCACCAGCCCCTTCAGGACCTTAGGTAATCAGCCCCAGCATTTT. It specifies CATSPFRTLGNQPQHF.

This clonotype was observed many times. The J gene is TRBJ1-5, the V gene TRBV12-3 or TRBV12-4; D possibly corresponds to TRBD1 (6 bases). CDR3 length: 15 residues. The V gene lost 4 bases and the J gene lost 5 bases, with 15 bases spanning the gap. The CDR3, as DNA: TGTGCCAGCAGTTCTCAACTAGGACAGTATCAGCCCCAGCATTTT. Translation gives CASSSQLGQYQPQHF.

This clonotype was seen many times. The DNA of the CDR3 is TGTGCCAGCAGTATGACAGGTCCTAGCAATCAGCCCCAGCATTTT. Amino acid sequence: CASSMTGPSNQPQHF. The chain carries TRBV28 and TRBJ1-5, with D possibly TRBD1 on 6 matching bases. This CDR3 region has 15 residues. V lost 5 bases and J 0 bases, leaving 11 bases between the germline ends. Germline-derived CDR1 and CDR2 are MDHEN and SYDVKM.

This clonotype is categorized as medium-sized. CDR3 DNA: TGTGCCAGCAGCGCAGACAGATCTGAGACCCAGTACTTC. Translated: CASSADRSETQYF. This chain joins TRBV7-8 and TRBJ2-5; possible D gene TRBD1, 5 bases. V lost 5 bases and J lost 5, with 12 bases in between. This CDR3 is built from 13 residues. Germline CDR1 reads SGHVS; CDR2 reads FQNEAQ.

This clonotype was recorded once. A junction boundary mismatches the germline segment, possibly from a read error. The genes are TRBV24-1 and TRBJ2-2; D is unresolved. The germline V gene has CDR1 KGHDR and CDR2 SFDVKD. The length of the CDR3 is 13 residues. In DNA, the CDR3 is TGCGCCACCAGTGGATGGTCTACCGGGGAGCTGTTTTTT. Translating gives CATSGWSTGELFF.

The rearrangement links TRBV28 to TRBJ2-3; D is possibly TRBD2 (6 bases). The CDR3 covers 14 residues. Germline CDR1 is MDHEN and CDR2 is SYDVKM. The V and J ends lost 3 bases and 5 bases respectively, with 12 bases between them. The CDR3 region has the DNA TGTGCCAGCAGTTTCGGGAGTGGTTTAGATACGCAGTATTTT. Amino acids: CASSFGSGLDTQYF.

The table lists this clonotype with many counts. The V and J genes are TRBV12-3 or TRBV12-4 and TRBJ2-2, with D tentatively TRBD2 (5 bases). V gave up 5 bases and J gave up 5 bases, with 18 bases separating them. CDR3 size: 16 residues. CDR3 loop: CASSPMDGSGTGELFF. For the CDR3, the DNA is TGTGCCAGCAGTCCTATGGATGGCTCGGGGACCGGGGAGCTGTTTTTT.

This clonotype came up many times. The CDR3 sequence is CASSPSPGRQETQYF. The CDR3 coding sequence is TGTGCCAGCAGCCCATCTCCGGGACGGCAAGAGACCCAGTACTTC. The rearrangement joins TRBV7-9 to TRBJ2-5, with D perhaps assigned TRBD1 or TRBD2 (5 bases each). Germline V lookup: CDR1 SEHNR, CDR2 FQNEAQ (reference sequence). V was pared by 5 bases and J by 2 bases, with 15 bases between. The CDR3 is 15 residues long.

This chain's CDR3 is CSALRQGRTDTQYF. Written as DNA, the CDR3 is TGCAGTGCTTTAAGACAGGGGAGGACAGATACGCAGTATTTT. The rearrangement links TRBV20-1 to TRBJ2-3, with 8 nucleotides matching TRBD1. Germline V gives CDR1 DFQATT, CDR2 SNEGSKA (reference sequence). V lost 5 bases and J lost 3; bases outside the gene matches: 7. CDR3 length equals 14 residues.

The chain's CDR3 is CASRRTGGEETQYF. The CDR3 DNA follows: TGTGCCAGTAGACGAACAGGGGGCGAGGAGACCCAGTACTTC. V usage is TRBV19 and J usage is TRBJ2-5; 9 bases line up with TRBD1. The germline V gene encodes CDR1 LNHDA and CDR2 SQIVND (reference sequence). The V gene end was trimmed by 6 bases and the J gene end by 5 bases; junction bases not matched to a gene: 7. The CDR3 loop spans 14 amino acids.

The chain employs TRBV6-6 and TRBJ1-4; D gene unclear. The CDR3 consists of 13 residues. V shed 2 bases and J shed 6 bases, with 7 bases lying between them. The germline gives CDR1 MNHNY, CDR2 SVGAGI (reference sequence). The CDR3 spells CASSYPADEKLFF. CDR3 sequence (DNA): TGTGCCAGCAGTTACCCAGCGGATGAAAAACTGTTTTTT.

The table lists this clonotype with many counts. The chain carries TRBV20-1 and TRBJ2-1, with 7 bases that match TRBD2. The CDR3 is 22 amino acids. Germline-derived CDR1 and CDR2 are DFQATT and SNEGSKA (reference sequence). Trimming removed 0 bases from V and 0 bases from J; junction bases left unmatched: 23. CDR3 DNA sequence: TGCAGTGCTAGAGATCTCGGCGGGAGTTTTAATTTAGAGCTACGCTCCTACAATGAGCAGTTCTTC. This encodes CSARDLGGSFNLELRSYNEQFF.

This clonotype was counted at least ten times. V gene TRBV6-5 combines with J gene TRBJ1-3; no firm D call. Deletions cut 0 bases from V and 0 bases from J, with 6 bases between. CDR3 length: 15 amino acids. Germline CDR1 reads MNHEY; CDR2 reads SVGAGI. The CDR3 DNA reads as TGTGCCAGCAGTTACTCAGGGTCCTCTGGAAACACCATATATTTT. Its protein is CASSYSGSSGNTIYF.